This entry concerns a single T cell receptor beta chain. Its antigen is still unknown. One junction end disagrees with the germline gene, perhaps due to a read error. The record originates from a study of T cell responses to AZD1222 COVID-19 vaccine. Study-level information: Second-dose groups at about 4 or about 12 weeks were pooled. Study-wide results and caveats: Researchers took repertoire samples only after the peak T cell response had come. White British donors predominated, females outnumbered males, and clonal diversity was possibly underestimated. Only a handful of individuals given AZD1222 were seropositive at baseline.

The CDR3 has 12 residues. Germline CDR1 and CDR2: MGHDK and SYGVNS. The protocol was immunoSEQ multiplex PCR, while the TCRdb copy is restricted to in-frame clones and leaves out a portion. The sample holds about 120,000 clones, roughly 89% seen once. The rearrangement joins TRBV25-1 to TRBJ1-1; no clear D gene. Sequencing used peripheral blood, obtained on day 0 of AZD1222 vaccination. This TCR came from an adult in good health. The CDR3 protein is CASSAFSAETFF. CDR3 DNA sequence: TGTGCCAGCAGTGCATTCTCAGCTGAAACTTTCTTT. Full variable domain (remainder filled in from reference TRBV25-1 and TRBJ1-1): EADIYQTPRYLVIGTGKKITLECSQTMGHDKMYWYQQDPGMELHLIHYSYGVNSTEKGDLSSESTVSRIRTEHFPLTLESARPSHTSQYLCASSAFSAETFFGQGTRLTVV.